One and the same sample provided the 3 T cell receptor beta chains below, sequenced in a study of T cell responses to AZD1222 COVID-19 vaccine. Some clones are missing from TCRdb's copy, which holds only in-frame ones; the method was immunoSEQ multiplex PCR. The sample includes around 20,000 clones, more than 80% of them seen just once. The source material was peripheral blood, sampled 28 days after the second AZD1222 dose. All receptors come from an adult who received the AZD1222 COVID-19 vaccine.

The J gene is TRBJ1-5, the V gene TRBV7-2, with D possibly being TRBD1 (6 bases). CDR3 length equals 13 residues. CDR1 and CDR2 from the germline V gene are SGHTA and FQGNSA. V was trimmed by 4 bases and J by 6 bases, leaving 10 bases between them. The CDR3 DNA sequence: TGTGCCAGCAGCTGGACAGCTATTCAGCCCCAGCATTTT. Protein: CASSWTAIQPQHF.

The chain joins TRBV5-1 to TRBJ1-5, with D unresolved. With 4 bases removed from V and 4 bases from J, the gap between germline ends came to 9 bases. Looked up from germline, CDR1 is SGHRS and CDR2 is YFSETQ. CDR3 size: 13 residues. The CDR3 protein is CASSPAQNQPQHF. The CDR3 nucleotides are TGCGCCAGCAGCCCGGCTCAAAATCAGCCCCAGCATTTT.

The chain is built from TRBV20-1 and TRBJ1-1, with D unclear. V was pared by 3 bases and J by 8 bases, with 10 bases between. CDR1 and CDR2 from the germline V gene are DFQATT and SNEGSKA (reference sequence). The CDR3 runs 11 residues. Here the CDR3 reads CSASILGEAFF. The DNA for the CDR3 is TGCAGTGCTAGTATCCTGGGAGAAGCTTTCTTT.